The source of this T cell receptor beta chain is a study of T-cell reconstitution after alpha-beta-depleted transplantation in children. Findings of the study overall: For some patients, TCRbeta diversity was high at day 60 because of recipient T cells and thymic progenitors that survived. The main origin of T-cell counts and diversity one year after transplant was newly produced T cells. Roughly two months post-transplant, alpha-beta T cells reportedly originated from several hundred graft clones that had expanded.

The CDR3 is 15 amino acids. V lost 2 bases, J lost 8 bases, and 16 bases lay in between. Germline CDR1 SEHNR, CDR2 FQNEAQ (reference sequence). It was with unique molecular identifiers that the TCRbeta library was prepared. A single record per CDR3 protein comes from TCRdb applying MiXCR to the PCR reads. This sample carries around 490,000 distinct CDR3 sequences, roughly an eighth of them seen once, and the ten largest clones take roughly 15%. Details on this clonotype: Its specificity is not known.

The chain is built from TRBV7-9 and TRBJ2-1; possibly TRBD1 for D (5 bases). This TCR came from a female patient between 2 and 15 years old who had a stem cell transplant for aplastic anemia, so the T cells may come from the graft donor. The sequenced sample was PBMCs, mostly from graft donor cells, obtained 180 days after TCRalphabeta/CD19-depleted stem cell transplant. The CDR3 region has the DNA TGTGCCAGCAGCTTACGGCAGGGAAAGGTTGATGAGCAGTTCTTC. Protein sequence: CASSLRQGKVDEQFF.